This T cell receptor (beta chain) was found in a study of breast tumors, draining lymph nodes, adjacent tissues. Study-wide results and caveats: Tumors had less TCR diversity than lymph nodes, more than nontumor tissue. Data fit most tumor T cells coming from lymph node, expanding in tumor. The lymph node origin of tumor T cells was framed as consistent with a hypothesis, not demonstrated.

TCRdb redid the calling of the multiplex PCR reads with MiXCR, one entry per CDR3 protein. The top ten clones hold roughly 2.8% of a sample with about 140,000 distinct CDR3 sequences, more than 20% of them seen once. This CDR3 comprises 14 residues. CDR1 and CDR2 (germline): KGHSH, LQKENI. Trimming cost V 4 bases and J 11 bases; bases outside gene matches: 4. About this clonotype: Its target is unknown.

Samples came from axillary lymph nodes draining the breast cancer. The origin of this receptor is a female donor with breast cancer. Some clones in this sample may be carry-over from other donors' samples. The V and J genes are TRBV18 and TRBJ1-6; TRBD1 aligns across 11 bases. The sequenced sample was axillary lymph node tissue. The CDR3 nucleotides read TGTGCCAGCTCACACGGACAGGGGGCCACACCCCTCCACTTT. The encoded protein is CASSHGQGATPLHF. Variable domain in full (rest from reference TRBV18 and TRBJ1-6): NAGVMQNPRHLVRRRGQEARLRCSPMKGHSHVYWYRQLPEEGLKFMVYLQKENIIDESGMPKERFSAEFPKEGPSILRIQQVVRGDSAAYFCASSHGQGATPLHFGNGTRLTVT.